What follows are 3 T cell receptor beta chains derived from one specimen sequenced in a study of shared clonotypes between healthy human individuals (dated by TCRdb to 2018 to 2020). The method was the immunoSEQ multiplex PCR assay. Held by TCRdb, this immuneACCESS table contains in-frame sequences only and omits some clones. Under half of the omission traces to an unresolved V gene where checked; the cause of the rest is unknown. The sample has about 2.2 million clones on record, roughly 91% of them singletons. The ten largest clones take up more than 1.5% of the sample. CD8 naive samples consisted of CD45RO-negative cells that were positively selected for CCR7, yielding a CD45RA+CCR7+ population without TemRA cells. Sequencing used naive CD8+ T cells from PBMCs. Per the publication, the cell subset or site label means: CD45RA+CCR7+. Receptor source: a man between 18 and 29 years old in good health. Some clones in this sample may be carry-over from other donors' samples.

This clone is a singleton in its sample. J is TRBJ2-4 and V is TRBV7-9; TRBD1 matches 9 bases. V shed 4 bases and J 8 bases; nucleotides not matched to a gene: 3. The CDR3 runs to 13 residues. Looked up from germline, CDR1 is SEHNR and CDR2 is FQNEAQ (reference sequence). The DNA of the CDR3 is TGTGCCAGCAGCTCGGACAGGGGATACATTCAGTACTTC. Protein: CASSSDRGYIQYF.

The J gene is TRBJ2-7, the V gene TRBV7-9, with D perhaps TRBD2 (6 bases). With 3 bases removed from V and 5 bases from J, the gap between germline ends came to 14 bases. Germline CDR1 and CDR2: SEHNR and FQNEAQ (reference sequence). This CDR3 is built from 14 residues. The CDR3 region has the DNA TGTGCCAGCAGCTTGGCTACAGGCGGGGACGAGCAGTACTTC. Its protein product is CASSLATGGDEQYF.

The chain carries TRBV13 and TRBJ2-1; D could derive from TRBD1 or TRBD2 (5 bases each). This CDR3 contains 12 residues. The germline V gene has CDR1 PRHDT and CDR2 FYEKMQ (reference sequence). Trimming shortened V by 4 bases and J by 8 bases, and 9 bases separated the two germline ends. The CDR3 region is CASSWGSDEQFF. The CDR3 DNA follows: TGTGCCAGCAGCTGGGGGAGTGATGAGCAGTTCTTC.